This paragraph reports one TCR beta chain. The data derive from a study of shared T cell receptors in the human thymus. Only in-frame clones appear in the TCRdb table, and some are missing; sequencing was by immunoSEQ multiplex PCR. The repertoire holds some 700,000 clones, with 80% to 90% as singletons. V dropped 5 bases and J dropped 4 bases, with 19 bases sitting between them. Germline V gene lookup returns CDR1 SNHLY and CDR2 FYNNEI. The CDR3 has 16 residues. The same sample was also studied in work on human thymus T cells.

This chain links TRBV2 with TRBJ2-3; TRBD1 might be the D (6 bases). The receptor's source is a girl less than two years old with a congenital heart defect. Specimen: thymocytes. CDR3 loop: CASSPYWGPKADTQYF. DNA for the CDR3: TGTGCCAGCAGTCCTTACTGGGGGCCCAAGGCAGATACGCAGTATTTT.